A single sample is the source of the 10 T cell receptor beta chains below, sequenced in a study of immune evolution from preneoplasia to lung adenocarcinoma. Produced via immunoSEQ multiplex PCR; TCRdb's table is partial and in-frame only. The data show 6,500 to 9,500 clones, around 85% seen once. Sequencing input: FFPE minimally invasive lung adenocarcinoma tissue. The receptors were gathered from an older person with lung adenocarcinoma.

The rearrangement joins TRBV11-2 to TRBJ2-7; no definite D call. The CDR3 loop spans 15 amino acids. V was clipped by 1 base and J by 2 bases, with 12 bases between them. Germline lookup yields CDR1 SGHAT and CDR2 FQNNGV. As DNA, the CDR3 is TGTGCCAGCAGCTTAGTGTGGGGATCTACCTACGAGCAGTACTTC. It encodes CASSLVWGSTYEQYF.

This chain links TRBV7-2 with TRBJ1-4; D perhaps matches TRBD1 (5 bases). V dropped 8 bases and J dropped 3 bases, with 16 bases sitting between them. Germline CDR1 SGHTA, CDR2 FQGNSA. This CDR3 contains 15 residues. The CDR3 spells CASGYTGGSNEKLFF. CDR3 nucleotides: TGTGCCAGCGGCTATACAGGAGGATCTAATGAAAAACTGTTTTTT. Filled out from reference TRBV7-2 and TRBJ1-4, the complete variable domain reads GAGVSQSPSNKVTEKGKDVELRCDPISGHTALYWYRQSLGQGLEFLIYFQGNSAPDKSGLPSDRFSAERTGGSVSTLTIQRTQQEDSAVYLCASGYTGGSNEKLFFGSGTQLSVL.

This clone occurred a few times. The chain uses TRBV7-3 and TRBJ2-7; D ambiguous. Germline V gene lookup returns CDR1 SGHTA and CDR2 FQGTGA. The CDR3 covers 10 residues. V was trimmed by 4 bases and J by 3 bases, leaving 1 base between them. This CDR3 is CASSYYEQYF. CDR3 nucleotide sequence: TGTGCCAGCAGCTACTACGAGCAGTACTTC.

This chain links TRBV10-3 with TRBJ2-7; D gene unclear. CDR1 and CDR2 (germline): ENHRY, SYGVKD. This CDR3 is 16 amino acids long. The V end lost 0 bases, the J end lost 9 bases, and 21 bases lay between the germline ends. CDR3 sequence reads: CAISESRFKDITVQYF. The CDR3 DNA is TGTGCCATCAGTGAGTCGAGATTCAAAGACATAACCGTGCAGTACTTC.

Worth noting for this clone: A read error may account for a junction end that differs from germline. The V call is TRBV7-9, the J call TRBJ2-4; tentatively, D is TRBD1 or TRBD2 (5 bases each). The CDR3 length is 14 residues. The germline gives CDR1 SEHNR, CDR2 FQNEAQ (reference sequence). The CDR3 is CASSLGEVRDIQYF. The CDR3, as DNA: TGTGCCAGCAGCTTGGGGGAAGTGAGAGACATTCAGTATTTC. Filled out from reference TRBV7-9 and TRBJ2-4, the complete variable domain reads DTGVSQNPRHKITKRGQNVTFRCDPISEHNRLYWYRQTLGQGPEFLTYFQNEAQLEKSRLLSDRFSAERPKGSFSTLEIQRTEQGDSAMYLCASSLGEVRDIQYFGAGTRLSVL.

The chain combines TRBV5-6 with TRBJ2-5; D might be TRBD2 (6 bases). The V end lost 3 bases, the J end lost 7 bases, and 16 bases lay between the germline ends. The CDR3 length is 14 residues. Germline assignment: CDR1 SGHDT and CDR2 YYEEEE. The CDR3 nucleotides are TGTGCCAGCAGCTCCGGACCTCTCGGGGGGACCCAGTACTTC. It yields the protein CASSSGPLGGTQYF.

The V gene is TRBV10-2, the J gene TRBJ1-1; D uncertain. Germline CDR1 and CDR2: WSHSY and SAAADI. V was clipped by 3 bases and J by 1 base, with 9 bases between them. The CDR3 consists of 14 residues. The CDR3 DNA reads as TGCGCCAGCAGTGATCTACGGGAGAACACTGAAGCTTTCTTT. Translating it yields CASSDLRENTEAFF.

The chain links TRBV27 to TRBJ2-7; a weak D match, TRBD1 (5 bases). This CDR3 contains 14 residues. Germline V gene data show CDR1 as MNHEY and CDR2 as SMNVEV (reference sequence). Trimming left V 5 bases short and J 5 bases short, with 16 bases between. The CDR3 bases are TGTGCCAGCAGTCCACTGGGTGGGGCGCACGAGCAGTACTTC. This gives the protein CASSPLGGAHEQYF.

The chain joins TRBV7-9 to TRBJ2-1; 9 bases match TRBD2. The V and J ends lost 5 bases and 3 bases, in that order; junction bases with no gene match: 5. The germline CDR1 and CDR2 sequences are SEHNR and FQNEAQ (reference sequence). This CDR3 spans 15 amino acids. CDR3: CASSPGTSHYNEQFF. CDR3 coding DNA: TGTGCCAGCAGCCCAGGGACTAGCCACTACAATGAGCAGTTCTTC. The full variable domain, its missing parts supplied by reference TRBV7-9 and TRBJ2-1, is DTGVSQNPRHKITKRGQNVTFRCDPISEHNRLYWYRQTLGQGPEFLTYFQNEAQLEKSRLLSDRFSAERPKGSFSTLEIQRTEQGDSAMYLCASSPGTSHYNEQFFGPGTRLTVL.

This clone was detected only once. The chain joins TRBV5-5 to TRBJ2-1, with no clear D. Per germline, CDR1 SGHKS and CDR2 YYEKEE (reference sequence). CDR3 length equals 12 residues. With 2 bases removed from V and 4 bases from J, the gap between germline ends came to 4 bases. As DNA, the CDR3 is TGTGCCAGCAGCTTACTATACAATGAGCAGTTCTTC. Protein sequence: CASSLLYNEQFF.